Listed below are T cell receptor beta chains from one sample, sequenced in a study of OX40 agonist ivuxolimab in advanced cancers. Measured with immunoSEQ multiplex PCR; TCRdb has only the in-frame clones, and not every one. The data show tens of thousands of clones, 90% to 95% seen once. The material sequenced was CD4+ or CD8+ T cells sorted from blood, taken in a trial of the OX40 agonist ivuxolimab. These receptors came from an adult with an advanced solid tumor such as melanoma, head and neck, liver or kidney cancer. Each CDR3 is given with its conserved first and last residue. A D gene is named only where the DNA matches it firmly. Rows give clone size only sometimes, using once, few, many, or a class for an expanded clone.

J,D,V,size,DNA,CDR3
TRBJ2-5,-,TRBV9,-,TGTGCCAGCAGCGTCAGGGCAGGGGCCCACCAAGAGACCCAGTACTTC,CASSVRAGAHQETQYF
TRBJ1-5,-,TRBV7-2,-,TGTGCCAGCAGCCTCGACGGCAATCAGCCCCAGCATTTT,CASSLDGNQPQHF
TRBJ2-7,TRBD1,TRBV5-1,-,TGCGCCAGCAGCCCACTGACAGGGGACGAGCAGTACTTC,CASSPLTGDEQYF
TRBJ1-2,TRBD1,TRBV6-5,-,TGTGCCAGCAGTTCTTGGGGCACAGGGGGCGTCTATGGCTACACCTTC,CASSSWGTGGVYGYTF
TRBJ2-5,TRBD1,TRBV30,-,TGTGCCTGGAGCAGGGGGCCCAGGGCGACCCAGTACTTC,CAWSRGPRATQYF
TRBJ2-7,TRBD2,TRBV2,-,TGTGCCAGCGGGGGGAGTCTAGCGGGCGGGCAGTACTTC,CASGGSLAGGQYF
TRBJ2-5,-,TRBV21-1,once,TGTGCCAGCAGCACCCCACACAACGACAGACAAGAGACCCAGTACTTC,CASSTPHNDRQETQYF
TRBJ1-1,-,TRBV12-5,-,TGTGCTAGTGGTTTGTCCCCGCCGGGGGGGGGTGAAGCTTTCTTT,CASGLSPPGGGEAFF
TRBJ1-3,-,TRBV19,-,TGTGCCAGTAGTAACCCAGGGAGTAGCTCTGGAAACACCATATATTTT,CASSNPGSSSGNTIYF
TRBJ1-1,-,TRBV9,-,TGTGCCAGCAGCGCCCGCCCAGGGAACACTGAAGCTTTCTTT,CASSARPGNTEAFF
TRBJ2-2,-,TRBV10-2,-,TGCGCCAGCAGTGAGTCGGGGCGTGACACCGGGGAGCTGTTTTTT,CASSESGRDTGELFF
TRBJ2-5,-,TRBV6-1,-,TGTGCCAGCAGTGAAGGGGCAGTGTATCAAGAGACCCAGTACTTC,CASSEGAVYQETQYF
TRBJ1-5,-,TRBV2,-,TGTGCCAGCAGTGAAAACCGAGCTAATCAGCCCCAGCATTTT,CASSENRANQPQHF
TRBJ2-2,TRBD1,TRBV19,-,TGTGCCAGTAGTGACAGGGGTTGGACCGGGGAGCTGTTTTTT,CASSDRGWTGELFF
TRBJ2-6,-,TRBV7-3,-,TGTGCCAGCAGGAAAATGGAGGAGAGCTCTGGGGCCAACGTCCTGACTTTC,CASRKMEESSGANVLTF
TRBJ2-1,-,TRBV7-8,-,TGTGCCAGCAGCTTAGCGCGGGACAGAACCTACAATGAGCAGTTCTTC,CASSLARDRTYNEQFF
TRBJ2-2,TRBD2,TRBV5-1,-,TGCGCCAGCAGCTTGGGCGGGAGTGACACCGGGGAGCTGTTTTTT,CASSLGGSDTGELFF
TRBJ1-5,TRBD1,TRBV6-1,-,TGTGCCAGCAGGGACCAGGGGGTCTTAAATCAGCCCCAGCATTTT,CASRDQGVLNQPQHF
TRBJ1-1,-,TRBV5-1,-,TGCGCCAGCAGCTCTAGCGGAGCCAACACTGAAGCTTTCTTT,CASSSSGANTEAFF
TRBJ2-5,-,TRBV5-4,-,TGTGCCAGCAGCTTGACCCCCGTAGCGGTACAAGAGACCCAGTACTTC,CASSLTPVAVQETQYF
TRBJ2-7,TRBD1,TRBV5-1,-,TGCGCCAGCAGCTCGGACAGGGCGGGGGAGCAGTACTTC,CASSSDRAGEQYF
TRBJ1-3,TRBD1,TRBV13,-,TGTGCCAGCAGCCGAGGGGGCAGGGGAAACACCATATATTTT,CASSRGGRGNTIYF
TRBJ2-7,TRBD1,TRBV2,-,TGTGCCAGCAGTAGGACAGGGGATTACTACGAGCAGTACTTC,CASSRTGDYYEQYF
TRBJ2-5,-,TRBV11-3,-,TGTGCCAGCAGCGCGTGGGGGGACAGCGCCTTAGAGACCCAGTACTTC,CASSAWGDSALETQYF
TRBJ1-5,-,TRBV6-4,-,TGTGCCAGCAGTGTAGAGGCGGGCGGTCAGCCCCAGCATTTT,CASSVEAGGQPQHF
TRBJ2-3,-,TRBV15,-,TGTGCCACCAGCAGAGATCTCGGCACAGATACGCAGTATTTT,CATSRDLGTDTQYF
TRBJ2-7,-,TRBV6-1,-,TGTGCCAGCAGTGAGGGGTGGGGGAGCGAGCAGTACTTC,CASSEGWGSEQYF
TRBJ1-2,TRBD1,TRBV5-1,-,TGCGCCAGCAGCCCCACCGGGACAGGGCTCGGCTACACCTTC,CASSPTGTGLGYTF
TRBJ2-3,TRBD2,TRBV19,-,TGTGCCAGTAGTATGGATAGCGGGGCCACAGATACGCAGTATTTT,CASSMDSGATDTQYF
TRBJ2-7,-,TRBV2,once,TGTGCCAGCAGTTTAGGGGGGACCTACGAGCAGTACTTC,CASSLGGTYEQYF
TRBJ2-1,-,TRBV5-1,-,TGCGCCAGCAGCTTGGGGGACACATACAATGAGCAGTTCTTC,CASSLGDTYNEQFF
TRBJ1-1,-,TRBV28,-,TGTGCCAGCAGTCCCAGTGGGGAGGTAGCTTTCTTT,CASSPSGEVAFF
TRBJ2-7,-,TRBV5-8,-,TGTGCCAGCAGCTTTTATGGGGGCTACGAGCAGTACTTC,CASSFYGGYEQYF
TRBJ1-2,TRBD1,TRBV27,-,TGTGCCAGCAGCACAAGACAGGGCGCTTATGGCTACACCTTC,CASSTRQGAYGYTF
TRBJ1-5,-,TRBV14,-,TGTGCCAGCAGCCAAAATTCAAATCAGCCCCAGCATTTT,CASSQNSNQPQHF
TRBJ2-7,TRBD2,TRBV9,once,TGTGCCAGCAGCCCCGGACTAGCTATTAACGAGCAGTACTTC,CASSPGLAINEQYF
TRBJ2-5,-,TRBV7-2,once,TGTGCCAGCAGCTTCAGTCCCTCAGAGACCCAGTACTTC,CASSFSPSETQYF
TRBJ2-4,-,TRBV19,-,TGTGCCTCTTTGGGGTCACATTGGCCAAACATTCAGTACTTC,CASLGSHWPNIQYF
TRBJ2-7,-,TRBV4-1,-,TGCGCCAGCAGCCAGGGGGGTGGGAGCTCCTACGAGCAGTACTTC,CASSQGGGSSYEQYF
TRBJ2-1,TRBD1,TRBV27,-,TGTGCCAGCAGTTTAAGAGCTACCGGACAGGGAGTCAGCTCCTACAATGAGCAGTTCTTC,CASSLRATGQGVSSYNEQFF
TRBJ2-7,TRBD1,TRBV5-4,-,TGTGCCAGCAGCTTTGGCAGGGGGTACGAGCAGTACTTC,CASSFGRGYEQYF
TRBJ2-7,-,TRBV2,-,TGTGCCAGCATCGGAACAATTTACTCCTACGAGCAGTACTTC,CASIGTIYSYEQYF
TRBJ1-1,-,TRBV29-1,-,TGCAGCGTTGAAACGGCGAGAGGTTTGGGGAACACTGAAGCTTTCTTT,CSVETARGLGNTEAFF
TRBJ1-4,-,TRBV11-2,-,TGTGCCAGCAGCTTTCCCCAGGGAGGAGAAAAACTGTTTTTT,CASSFPQGGEKLFF
TRBJ2-3,-,TRBV6-5,-,TGTGCCACCAGAGGAGGCCAGGGCACAGATACGCAGTATTTT,CATRGGQGTDTQYF
TRBJ1-1,-,TRBV2,-,TGTGCCAGCAGCGGAAATTCTAACACTGAAGCTTTCTTT,CASSGNSNTEAFF
TRBJ1-5,-,TRBV5-1,once,TGCGCCAGCAGCTTGGGGGGCCGGGATCAGCCCCAGCATTTT,CASSLGGRDQPQHF
TRBJ2-2,-,TRBV10-2,-,TGCGCCAGCAAATGGAACACCGGGGAGCTGTTTTTT,CASKWNTGELFF
TRBJ2-7,-,TRBV21-1,-,TGTGCCAGCAGCCTACTTTATTCCGGGACACCCTCCGTCGGGTACGAGCAGTACTTC,CASSLLYSGTPSVGYEQYF
TRBJ2-7,-,TRBV2,-,TGTGCCAGCAGTGAAATAGTGGGTAAGGGGGAGCAGTACTTC,CASSEIVGKGEQYF
TRBJ1-1,-,TRBV6-4,-,TGTGCCACTAAGGACGGAAACACTGAAGCTTTCTTT,CATKDGNTEAFF
TRBJ1-6,TRBD1,TRBV27,-,TGTGCCAGCAGTGCCCTAGGGACAGCCGCCCGGAGTGGTTCACCCCTCCACTTT,CASSALGTAARSGSPLHF
TRBJ2-5,TRBD2,TRBV7-9,-,TGTGCCAGCAGCATACCTAGCGGGGGGGCCCAAGAGACCCAGTACTTC,CASSIPSGGAQETQYF
TRBJ1-2,TRBD1,TRBV30,-,TGTGCCTGGACCTCAGGGGACAGGGGGCACTATGGCTACACCTTC,CAWTSGDRGHYGYTF
TRBJ2-2,TRBD1,TRBV6-4,-,TGTGCCAGCAACCGGGACAGGGGTATCGGGGAGCTGTTTTTT,CASNRDRGIGELFF
TRBJ2-5,-,TRBV29-1,-,TGCAGCGTTGTCGTTAGTGGGACCCCGCAGACCCAGTACTTC,CSVVVSGTPQTQYF